This TCR beta chain was recovered during a study of shared clonotypes between healthy human individuals. Study results and caveats: The sharing of 4% to 5.5% of naive CD4 clonotypes was seen across a handful of donors. Among non-shared clonotypes, generation probabilities were lower than among those shared by all four donors. Few donors limited the genetic and exposure-history diversity represented.

Only CD45RO-negative cells positively selected for CCR7 counted as naive CD8 cells, so terminally differentiated effector memory CD45RA+ cells were excluded. The CDR3 has 14 amino acids. V trimming: 3 bases; J trimming: 6 bases; junction bases outside the gene matches: 5. Per the germline V gene, CDR1 is MGHRA and CDR2 is YSYEKL. The data were produced by immunoSEQ multiplex PCR, yet TCRdb's version contains in-frame clones alone and is incomplete. Of some 2,100,000 clones detected, just over 90% appear once; the ten largest clones hold under 2%. On this clone: Its antigen remains unidentified.

This receptor was taken from a man aged 18-30 years in good health. Some clones in this sample may be carry-over from other donors' samples. The chain carries TRBV4-1 and TRBJ1-2, with 9 bases that match TRBD1. The sample taken for sequencing was naive CD8+ T cells from PBMCs. CDR3 in amino acids: CASSQTGGPHGYTF. CDR3 coding DNA: TGCGCCAGCAGCCAGACAGGGGGTCCGCATGGCTACACCTTC.